This entry features one TCR beta chain sequence. This sample was included in a study of blood T cell repertoires in COVID-19. Background on the study: Acute-phase and convalescent COVID-19 samples originated in the United States, Italy and Spain. PBMCs, B-cell-depleted T cells, or T cells provided the cDNA or gDNA that made up the material.

The CDR3 extends over 14 amino acids. The V segment lost 2 bases and the J segment 5 bases; nucleotides outside the gene matches: 3. The germline gives CDR1 SGHTA, CDR2 FQGNSA. In the study's own analysis: It was from reference gene primer amplification that nucleated cell counts were estimated. TCRdb keeps only in-frame clones here, not all; method: immunoSEQ multiplex PCR. V, J and clone size are those of that table, while D and trimming were read from the DNA. The table includes 250,000 to 350,000 clones, approximately 88% detected once. J is TRBJ1-2 and V is TRBV7-2, with TRBD1 matching 9 bases. The source is a woman aged 45-65 years with active or convalescent COVID-19. Sequencing was done on a sample of peripheral blood. The CDR3 reads CASSLTGQGYGYTF. The DNA of the CDR3 is TGTGCCAGCAGCTTAACGGGACAGGGATATGGCTACACCTTC.